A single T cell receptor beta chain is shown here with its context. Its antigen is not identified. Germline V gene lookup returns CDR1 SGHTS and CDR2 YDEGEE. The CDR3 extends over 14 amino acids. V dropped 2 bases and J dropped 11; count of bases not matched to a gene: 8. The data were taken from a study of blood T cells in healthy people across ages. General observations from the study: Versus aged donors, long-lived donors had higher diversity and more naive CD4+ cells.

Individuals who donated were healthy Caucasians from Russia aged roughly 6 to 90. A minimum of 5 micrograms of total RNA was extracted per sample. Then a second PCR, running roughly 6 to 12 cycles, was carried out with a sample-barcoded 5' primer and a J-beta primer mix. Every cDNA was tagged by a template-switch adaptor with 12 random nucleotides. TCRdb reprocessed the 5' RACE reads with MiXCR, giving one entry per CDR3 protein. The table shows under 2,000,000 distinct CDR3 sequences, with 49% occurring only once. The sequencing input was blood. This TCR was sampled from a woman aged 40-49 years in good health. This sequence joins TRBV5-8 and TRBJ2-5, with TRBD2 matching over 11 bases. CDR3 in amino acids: CASSFEISGGEQYF. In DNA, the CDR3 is TGTGCCAGCAGCTTTGAGATTAGCGGGGGGGAGCAGTACTTC.